The 13 T cell receptor beta chains given below trace back to one sample, sequenced in a study of beta chain features in type 1 diabetes. The study's findings and limits: Among all four CD4+ subsets, Type 1 diabetes patients had TCRB CDR3s that were moderately but significantly shorter.

Their antigens remain unidentified. Investigators reverse transcribed all isolated RNA, so they sequenced expressed TCRB transcripts. Sequencing used immunoSEQ multiplex PCR; TCRdb keeps in-frame clones, though not all of them. The sample yields roughly 150,000 clones, around 7.9% seen once. Sequencing was carried out using central memory CD4+ T cells from blood. The origin of the receptors is a man younger than 30 with type 1 diabetes.

This clone turned up a few times. The CDR3 DNA reads as TGCAGCGTTGAGCGGACAGGGAATGGCTACACCTTC. Translating it yields CSVERTGNGYTF. The chain recombines TRBV29-1 with TRBJ1-2; 8 bases fit TRBD1. The CDR3 totals 12 residues. CDR1 is SQVTM, CDR2 ANQGSEA, per germline. With 3 bases clipped from V and 6 bases from J, the junction kept 3 bases outside the gene matches.

In its sample, this clone was seen a few times. This chain links TRBV15 with TRBJ2-3; 14 bases map to TRBD2. CDR3 size: 22 residues. The V gene's germline CDR1 is LNHNV and CDR2 YYDKDF (reference sequence). V lost 2 bases to trimming and J lost 1 base; unmatched junction nucleotides: 17. The DNA for the CDR3 is TGTGCCACCAGCAGATTACTGCCAGGGACTAGCGGGAGAGGGGGTGGCACAGATACGCAGTATTTT. It specifies CATSRLLPGTSGRGGGTDTQYF.

This rearrangement joins TRBV7-2 to TRBJ2-5; 8 bases match TRBD2. V trimming: 3 bases; J trimming: 5 bases; junction bases outside the gene matches: 5. This CDR3 spans 14 amino acids. CDR1 SGHTA and CDR2 FQGNSA come from the germline V gene. CDR3 bases: TGTGCCAGCAGCTTTTGGGGACTAGGGGAGACCCAGTACTTC. This sequence encodes CASSFWGLGETQYF.

The V gene is TRBV5-4, the J gene TRBJ2-7; D uncertain. The CDR3 is made up of 15 amino acids. V lost 4 bases and J 0 bases, leaving 14 bases between the germline ends. Germline V gene lookup returns CDR1 SGHNT and CDR2 YYREEE (reference sequence). This CDR3 is CASSRPGSGSYEQYF. The CDR3 DNA reads TGTGCCAGCAGCCGCCCCGGATCGGGCTCCTACGAGCAGTACTTC.

The table lists this clone with a few counts. The chain uses TRBV6-5 and TRBJ1-3; the D gene is possibly TRBD1 (6 bases). This CDR3 region has 15 residues. Germline CDR1 reads MNHEY; CDR2 reads SVGAGI. Trimming cost V 6 bases and J 1 base, with 13 bases left between them. The CDR3 reads CASSRTEQSGNTIYF. Written as DNA, the CDR3 is TGTGCCAGCAGCCGGACAGAACAATCTGGAAACACCATATATTTT.

The table lists this clone with a few counts. The chain uses TRBV27 and TRBJ1-1, with D maybe TRBD1 (5 bases). Germline CDR1 MNHEY, CDR2 SMNVEV (reference sequence). This CDR3 comprises 14 residues. Between the trimmed V and J ends, which lost 6 bases and 10 bases, there was a span of 21 bases. The CDR3 DNA reads as TGTGCCAGCAGCTTCAATCCGGGACTTAGGACAGCTTTCTTT. It yields the protein CASSFNPGLRTAFF.

V and J are TRBV7-2 and TRBJ1-6, with D possibly matching TRBD1 (5 bases). The germline CDR1 and CDR2 sequences are SGHTA and FQGNSA. CDR3 length: 15 residues. Trimming pared 1 base from V and 14 bases from J, leaving 18 bases between. The CDR3, as DNA: TGTGCCAGCAGCTTAGTCGGTGCGGGGGTAAGGACCCTCCACTTT. Protein: CASSLVGAGVRTLHF.

This clone was recorded a few times. This chain joins TRBV5-1 and TRBJ2-3; D is ambiguous. Trimming shortened V by 0 bases and J by 2 bases, and 10 bases separated the two germline ends. The germline gives CDR1 SGHRS, CDR2 YFSETQ. CDR3 size: 15 residues. The CDR3 DNA is TGCGCCAGCAGCTTGGGGGCAGCTAACACAGATACGCAGTATTTT. Its translation is CASSLGAANTDTQYF.

This chain joins TRBV2 and TRBJ2-7, with 8 nucleotides matching TRBD2. The J segment lost 2 bases and the V segment lost 6 bases, leaving 6 bases of the junction unmatched. The germline V gene encodes CDR1 SNHLY and CDR2 FYNNEI. The CDR3 has 14 amino acids. This chain's CDR3 is CASSAAGEPYEQYF. The CDR3 DNA follows: TGTGCCAGCAGCGCAGCGGGAGAACCCTACGAGCAGTACTTC. The entire variable domain, with the rest obtained from reference TRBV2 and TRBJ2-7, is as follows: EPEVTQTPSHQVTQMGQEVILRCVPISNHLYFYWYRQILGQKVEFLVSFYNNEISEKSEIFDDQFSVERPDGSNFTLKIRSTKLEDSAMYFCASSAAGEPYEQYFGPGTRLTVT.

This clone was counted a few times. The chain links TRBV7-2 to TRBJ1-2, with TRBD1 matching 9 bases. The CDR3 covers 13 residues. Germline V gene sequence: CDR1 SGHTA, CDR2 FQGNSA. V trimming: 5 bases; J trimming: 5 bases; junction bases outside the gene matches: 3. CDR3 amino acids: CASSPQGAYGYTF. CDR3 DNA: TGTGCCAGCAGCCCACAGGGGGCTTATGGCTACACCTTC.

The V call is TRBV2, the J call TRBJ1-6; D is possibly TRBD1 (6 bases). The V end was cut by 0 bases, the J end by 9 bases, with 15 bases between. The CDR3 has 16 residues. Germline-derived CDR1 and CDR2 are SNHLY and FYNNEI. CDR3 protein: CASSEAAAGEGSPLHF. The CDR3 nucleotides are TGTGCCAGCAGTGAAGCTGCTGCAGGGGAAGGTTCACCCCTCCACTTT.

The chain links TRBV29-1 to TRBJ1-2, with D tentatively TRBD1 (6 bases). V gave up 8 bases and J gave up 7 bases, with 17 bases separating them. The CDR3 is 12 residues long. Germline CDR1 SQVTM, CDR2 ANQGSEA. Here the CDR3 reads CSPTGHPFGYTF. Written as DNA, the CDR3 is TGCAGCCCCACGGGACACCCCTTTGGCTACACCTTC.

This clone was detected a few times. The chain links TRBV15 to TRBJ1-6, with D possibly being TRBD1 (5 bases). CDR1 and CDR2 (germline): LNHNV, YYDKDF (reference sequence). The CDR3 covers 14 residues. The germline V and J ends were trimmed by 1 base and 10 bases, with 11 bases remaining between them. CDR3 amino acids: CATSRGQFGSPLHF. The CDR3 bases are TGTGCCACCAGCAGAGGACAGTTCGGCTCACCCCTCCACTTT.